This is a list of T cell receptor beta chains from one sample in a study of CD8+ T cells in alopecia areata. The repertoire was sequenced with immunoSEQ multiplex PCR; TCRdb's copy has only in-frame clones and lacks some. The repertoire holds about 200,000 clones, with 35% to 45% as singletons. The sequenced sample was CD4+ T cells sorted from blood, obtained at approximately week 30, from a patient treated with tofacitinib. These receptors all come from a human donor with alopecia areata. Each CDR3 is given with its conserved first and last residue. D genes are given only for firm matches. Size values are once, few and many counts, or a class for expanded clones, and some rows have none.

cdr3_length j_call d_call v_call clone_size cdr3_nt cdr3_aa
14 TRBJ2-1 TRBD2 TRBV2 NA TGTGCCAGCAGTAGGACTAGCTCCTACAATGAGCAGTTCTTC CASSRTSSYNEQFF
13 TRBJ2-2 TRBD1 TRBV29-1 NA TGCAGCGTAGGACAGGTTTTAACCGGGGAGCTGTTTTTT CSVGQVLTGELFF
11 TRBJ1-1 NA TRBV30 NA TGTGCCTGGAAGAGGGGCACTGAAGCTTTCTTT CAWKRGTEAFF
14 TRBJ2-4 TRBD1 TRBV18 NA TGTGCCAGCTCACCGGGACAGGGACTAAACATTCAGTACTTC CASSPGQGLNIQYF
15 TRBJ1-1 NA TRBV2 NA TGTGCCAGCAGTCAAAGAACCACACGGAACACTGAAGCTTTCTTT CASSQRTTRNTEAFF
19 TRBJ2-1 TRBD1 TRBV5-1 NA TGCGCCAGCAGCTTGGTCGATGGGACAGGGAGAAGGACCTACAATGAGCAGTTCTTC CASSLVDGTGRRTYNEQFF
18 TRBJ1-1 TRBD1 TRBV4-2 NA TGTGCCAGCAGCCAGGCAGACAGGGGGCTTTTGGGGCTTACTGAAGCTTTCTTT CASSQADRGLLGLTEAFF
17 TRBJ2-5 TRBD2 TRBV7-2 NA TGTGCCAGCAGCTTAGTGGTCTCTACGGCGGGAGGCGAGACCCAGTACTTC CASSLVVSTAGGETQYF
15 TRBJ2-1 TRBD2 TRBV19 NA TGTGCCAGTTCCTTGTGGGTAGCGGGAAACAATGAGCAGTTCTTC CASSLWVAGNNEQFF
13 TRBJ2-7 TRBD1 TRBV30 NA TGTGCCTGGAGGAGGGGGCTGATAGACGAGCAGTACTTC CAWRRGLIDEQYF
17 TRBJ2-3 TRBD2 TRBV7-3 once TGTGCCAGCAGCACGCAGGCGGGACTAGCGAGTGGGGCGGCGCAGTATTTT CASSTQAGLASGAAQYF
14 TRBJ1-1 TRBD1 TRBV10-3 NA TGTGCCATCAGTGGCAGACAGGGGGACACTGAAGCTTTCTTT CAISGRQGDTEAFF
12 TRBJ2-7 NA TRBV2 few TGTGCCAGCACCCTACTCTCCTACGAGCAGTACTTC CASTLLSYEQYF
15 TRBJ2-7 NA TRBV4-1 NA TGCGCCAGCAGCCAAGATTTAGCCTTCTCCTACGAGCAGTACTTC CASSQDLAFSYEQYF
14 TRBJ1-2 NA TRBV5-4 NA TGTGCCAGCACCTTCGGTACTATTGGGTATGGCTACACCTTC CASTFGTIGYGYTF
13 TRBJ2-1 TRBD2 TRBV5-1 NA TGCGCCAGCAGACTAGCGGCCTACAATGAGCAGTTCTTC CASRLAAYNEQFF
15 TRBJ1-5 NA TRBV18 NA TGTGCCAGCTCCCCGACCGGGGTTCGGAATCAGCCCCAGCATTTT CASSPTGVRNQPQHF
15 TRBJ2-3 TRBD2 TRBV19 many TGTGCCAGTACTACAATCGGGACTACTACAGATACGCAGTATTTT CASTTIGTTTDTQYF
15 TRBJ1-4 TRBD1 TRBV7-9 few TGTGCCAGCAGCACTCAGACAGGGGGCAATGAAAAACTGTTTTTT CASSTQTGGNEKLFF
12 TRBJ2-7 NA TRBV5-1 NA TGCGCCAGCAGCTTGGTTGGAAGCGAGCAGTACTTC CASSLVGSEQYF
16 TRBJ2-7 TRBD1 TRBV19 NA TGTGCCAGTAGCTCCCCGAGGACAGGGGGCTCCTACGAGCAGTACTTC CASSSPRTGGSYEQYF
13 TRBJ1-1 NA TRBV7-3 NA TGTGCCAGCAGGGAAGGCCCAGACACTGAAGCTTTCTTT CASREGPDTEAFF
15 TRBJ1-5 TRBD1 TRBV19 few TGTGCCAGTAGGAACCTCGGGACAGGGGAACAGCCCCAGCATTTT CASRNLGTGEQPQHF
13 TRBJ2-5 NA TRBV7-9 few TGTGCCAGCAGCAATCGGTATGCGGAGACCCAGTACTTC CASSNRYAETQYF
13 TRBJ1-2 NA TRBV6-5 NA TGTGCCAGCAGTTCATTCAGGGGCTGGGGCTACACCTTC CASSSFRGWGYTF
12 TRBJ1-1 NA TRBV19 NA TGTGCCAGTAGTCCTCAGGGGCGACGAGCTTTCTTT CASSPQGRRAFF
16 TRBJ1-1 TRBD1 TRBV4-1 NA TGCGCCAGCAGCCAAGGCAGGGGGCAAGGGAACACTGAAGCTTTCTTT CASSQGRGQGNTEAFF
16 TRBJ2-4 NA TRBV5-1 NA TGCGCCAGCAGCTTGGAGGGGGGCAGTGCCAAAAACATTCAGTACTTC CASSLEGGSAKNIQYF
14 TRBJ2-1 TRBD2 TRBV7-9 few TGTGCCAGCAGCCTAGCGGGGGGGAACAATGAGCAGTTCTTC CASSLAGGNNEQFF
14 TRBJ2-5 NA TRBV18 NA TGTGCCAGCTCACCCGCGGACAGCAAGGAGACCCAGTACTTC CASSPADSKETQYF
16 TRBJ1-4 NA TRBV15 few TGTGCCACCAGCAGAGGGGGGAGTGCAACTAATGAAAAACTGTTTTTT CATSRGGSATNEKLFF
14 TRBJ1-5 NA TRBV7-9 NA TGTGCCAGCAGCTTAGACAGGGCCAATCAGCCCCAGCATTTT CASSLDRANQPQHF
14 TRBJ1-2 TRBD1 TRBV9 NA TGTGCCAGCAGCGCGGGACAGTTTAACTATGGCTACACCTTC CASSAGQFNYGYTF
15 TRBJ2-1 NA TRBV4-1 few TGCGCCAGCAGCAGACCGGGGACTGGACGCAATGAGCAGTTCTTC CASSRPGTGRNEQFF
14 TRBJ2-7 TRBD1 TRBV5-1 NA TGCGCCAGCACCCCGGACAGGGCCCCCTACGAGCAGTACTTC CASTPDRAPYEQYF
15 TRBJ2-2 NA TRBV30 NA TGTGCCTGGAGTCTCGGGGCGCAATTGGCCGGGGAGCTGTTTTTT CAWSLGAQLAGELFF
16 TRBJ2-3 TRBD2 TRBV11-2 NA TGTGCCAGCAGCTTAGACCTAGCGGGGGGCACAGATACGCAGTATTTT CASSLDLAGGTDTQYF
15 TRBJ1-2 NA TRBV30 NA TGTGCCTGGAGTCGTCCCAAAGGGGTCAACTATGGCTACACCTTC CAWSRPKGVNYGYTF
16 TRBJ1-5 TRBD1 TRBV12-5 NA TGTGCTAGTGGTTTGGTACTCGGACAGGGGGCTCAGCCCCAGCATTTT CASGLVLGQGAQPQHF